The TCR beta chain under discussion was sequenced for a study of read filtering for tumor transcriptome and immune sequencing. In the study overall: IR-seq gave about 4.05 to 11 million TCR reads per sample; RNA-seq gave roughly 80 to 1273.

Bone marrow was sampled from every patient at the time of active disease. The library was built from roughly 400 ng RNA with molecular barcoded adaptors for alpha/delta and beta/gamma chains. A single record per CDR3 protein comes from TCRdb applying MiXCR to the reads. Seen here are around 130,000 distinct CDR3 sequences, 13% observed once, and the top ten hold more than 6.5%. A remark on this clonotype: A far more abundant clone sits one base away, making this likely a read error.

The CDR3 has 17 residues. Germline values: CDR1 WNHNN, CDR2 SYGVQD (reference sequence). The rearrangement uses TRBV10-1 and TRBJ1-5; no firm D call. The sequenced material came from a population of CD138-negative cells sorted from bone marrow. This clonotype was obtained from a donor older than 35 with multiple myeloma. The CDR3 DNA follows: TGCGCCAACAGTGAGTCTGACACGAGAAATTGGAATCAGCCCCAGCATTTT. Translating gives CANSESDTRNWNQPQHF.